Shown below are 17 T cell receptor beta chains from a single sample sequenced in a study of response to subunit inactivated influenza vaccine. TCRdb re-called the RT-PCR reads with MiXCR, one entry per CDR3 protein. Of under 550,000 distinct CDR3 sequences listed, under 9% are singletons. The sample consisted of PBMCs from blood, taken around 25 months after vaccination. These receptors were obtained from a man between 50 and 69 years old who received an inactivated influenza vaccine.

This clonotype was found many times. The CDR3 is CASSNLLETQYF. The CDR3 DNA follows: TGTGCCAGCAGTAACCTATTGGAGACCCAGTACTTC. The chain recombines TRBV12-3 or TRBV12-4 with TRBJ2-5; D is ambiguous. CDR3 size: 12 residues. V lost 5 bases and J lost 5, with 9 bases in between.

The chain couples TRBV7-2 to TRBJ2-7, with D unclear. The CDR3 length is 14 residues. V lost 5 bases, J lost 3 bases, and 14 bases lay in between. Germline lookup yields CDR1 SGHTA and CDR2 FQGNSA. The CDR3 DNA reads TGTGCCAGCAGCCCACAGAAGGTACTCTACGAGCAGTACTTC. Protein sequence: CASSPQKVLYEQYF. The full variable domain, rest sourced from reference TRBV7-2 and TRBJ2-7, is GAGVSQSPSNKVTEKGKDVELRCDPISGHTALYWYRQSLGQGLEFLIYFQGNSAPDKSGLPSDRFSAERTGGSVSTLTIQRTQQEDSAVYLCASSPQKVLYEQYFGPGTRLTVT.

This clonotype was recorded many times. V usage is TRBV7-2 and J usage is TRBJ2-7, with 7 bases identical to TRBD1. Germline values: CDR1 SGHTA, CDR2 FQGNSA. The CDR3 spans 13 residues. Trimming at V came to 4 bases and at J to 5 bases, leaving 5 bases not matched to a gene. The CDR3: CASSSQGFHEQYF. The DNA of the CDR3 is TGTGCCAGCAGCTCACAGGGGTTCCACGAGCAGTACTTC. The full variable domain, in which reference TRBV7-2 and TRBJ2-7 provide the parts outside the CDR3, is GAGVSQSPSNKVTEKGKDVELRCDPISGHTALYWYRQSLGQGLEFLIYFQGNSAPDKSGLPSDRFSAERTGGSVSTLTIQRTQQEDSAVYLCASSSQGFHEQYFGPGTRLTVT.

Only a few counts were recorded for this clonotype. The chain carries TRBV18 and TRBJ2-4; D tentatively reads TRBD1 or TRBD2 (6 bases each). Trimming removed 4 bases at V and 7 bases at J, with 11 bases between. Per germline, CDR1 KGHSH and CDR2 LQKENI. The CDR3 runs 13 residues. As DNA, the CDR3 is TGTGCCAGCTCACGTATAGGGGGGAACATTCAGTACTTC. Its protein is CASSRIGGNIQYF.

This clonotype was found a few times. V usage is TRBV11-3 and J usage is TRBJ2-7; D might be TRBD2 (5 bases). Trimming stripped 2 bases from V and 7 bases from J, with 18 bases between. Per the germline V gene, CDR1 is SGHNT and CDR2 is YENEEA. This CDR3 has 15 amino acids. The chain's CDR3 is CASSLRSEDYREQYF. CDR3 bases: TGTGCCAGCAGCTTACGGTCGGAGGATTACCGGGAGCAGTACTTC.

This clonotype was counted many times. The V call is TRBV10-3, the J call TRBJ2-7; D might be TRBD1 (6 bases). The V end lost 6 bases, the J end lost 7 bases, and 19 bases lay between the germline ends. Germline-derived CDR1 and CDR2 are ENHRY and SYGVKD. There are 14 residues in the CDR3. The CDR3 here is CAISRDKNLQEQYF. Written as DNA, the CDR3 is TGTGCCATCAGCCGGGACAAGAATTTACAGGAGCAGTACTTC.

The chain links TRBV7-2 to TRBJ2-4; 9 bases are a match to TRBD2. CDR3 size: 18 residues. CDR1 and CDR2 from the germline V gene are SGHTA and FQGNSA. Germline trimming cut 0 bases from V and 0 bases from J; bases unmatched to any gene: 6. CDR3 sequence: CASSLAASGNLAKNIQYF. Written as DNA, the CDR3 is TGTGCCAGCAGCTTAGCGGCTAGCGGGAATTTAGCCAAAAACATTCAGTACTTC. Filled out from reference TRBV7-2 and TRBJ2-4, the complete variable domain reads GAGVSQSPSNKVTEKGKDVELRCDPISGHTALYWYRQSLGQGLEFLIYFQGNSAPDKSGLPSDRFSAERTGGSVSTLTIQRTQQEDSAVYLCASSLAASGNLAKNIQYFGAGTRLSVL.

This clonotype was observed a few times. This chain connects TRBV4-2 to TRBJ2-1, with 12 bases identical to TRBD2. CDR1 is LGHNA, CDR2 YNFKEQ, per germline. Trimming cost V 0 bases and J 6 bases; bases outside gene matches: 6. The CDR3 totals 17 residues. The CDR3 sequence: CASSQERTSGAPNEQFF. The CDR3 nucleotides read TGTGCCAGCAGCCAAGAAAGGACTAGCGGGGCTCCCAATGAGCAGTTCTTC.

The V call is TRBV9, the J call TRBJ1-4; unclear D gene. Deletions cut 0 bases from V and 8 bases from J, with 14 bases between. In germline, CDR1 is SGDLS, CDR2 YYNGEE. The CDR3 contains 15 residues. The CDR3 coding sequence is TGTGCCAGCAGCGTAGAGGGCACAGTGTCCGAAAAACTGTTTTTT. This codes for CASSVEGTVSEKLFF.

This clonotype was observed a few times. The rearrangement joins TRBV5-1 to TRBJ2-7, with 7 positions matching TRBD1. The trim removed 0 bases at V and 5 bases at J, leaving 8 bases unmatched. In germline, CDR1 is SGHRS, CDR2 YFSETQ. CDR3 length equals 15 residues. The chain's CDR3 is CASSLEQGPIHEQYF. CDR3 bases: TGCGCCAGCAGCTTGGAACAGGGGCCCATCCACGAGCAGTACTTC.

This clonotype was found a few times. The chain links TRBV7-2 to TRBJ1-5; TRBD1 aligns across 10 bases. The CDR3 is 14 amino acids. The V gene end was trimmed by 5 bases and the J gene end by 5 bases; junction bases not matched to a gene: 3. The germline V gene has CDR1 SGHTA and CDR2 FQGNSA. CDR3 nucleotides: TGTGCCAGCAGCACAGGACAGGGGGATCAGCCCCAGCATTTT. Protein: CASSTGQGDQPQHF.

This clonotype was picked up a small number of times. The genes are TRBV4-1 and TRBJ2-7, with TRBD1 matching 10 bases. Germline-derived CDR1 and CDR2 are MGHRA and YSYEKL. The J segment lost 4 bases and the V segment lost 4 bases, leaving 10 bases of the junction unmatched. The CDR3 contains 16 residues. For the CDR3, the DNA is TGCGCCAGCAGCCCCCAGCACAGACAGGGGGCTTACGAGCAGTACTTC. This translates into CASSPQHRQGAYEQYF.

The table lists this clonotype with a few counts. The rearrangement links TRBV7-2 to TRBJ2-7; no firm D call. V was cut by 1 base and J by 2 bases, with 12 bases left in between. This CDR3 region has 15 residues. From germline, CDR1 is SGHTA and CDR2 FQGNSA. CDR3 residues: CASSLGPEIAYEQYF. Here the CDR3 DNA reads TGTGCCAGCAGCTTAGGGCCAGAGATTGCCTACGAGCAGTACTTC.

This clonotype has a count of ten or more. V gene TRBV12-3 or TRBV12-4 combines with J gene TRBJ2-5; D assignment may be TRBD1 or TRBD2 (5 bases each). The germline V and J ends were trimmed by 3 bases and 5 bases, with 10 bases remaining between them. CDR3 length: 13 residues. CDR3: CASSLGTFETQYF. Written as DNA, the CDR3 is TGTGCCAGCAGTTTGGGGACCTTCGAGACCCAGTACTTC.

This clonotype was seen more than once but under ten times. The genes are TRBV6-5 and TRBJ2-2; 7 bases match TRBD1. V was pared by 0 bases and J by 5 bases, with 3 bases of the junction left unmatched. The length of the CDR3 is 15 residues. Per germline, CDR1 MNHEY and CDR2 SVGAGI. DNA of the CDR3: TGTGCCAGCAGTTACTCGACAGGGCATACCGGGGAGCTGTTTTTT. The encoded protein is CASSYSTGHTGELFF.

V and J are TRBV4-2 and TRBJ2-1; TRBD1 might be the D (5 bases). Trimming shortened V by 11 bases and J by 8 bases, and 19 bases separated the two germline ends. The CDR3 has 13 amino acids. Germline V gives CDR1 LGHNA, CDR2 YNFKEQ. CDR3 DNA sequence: TGTGCCGCACAATCGCAGGGTTTCGATGAGCAGTTCTTC. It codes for CAAQSQGFDEQFF.

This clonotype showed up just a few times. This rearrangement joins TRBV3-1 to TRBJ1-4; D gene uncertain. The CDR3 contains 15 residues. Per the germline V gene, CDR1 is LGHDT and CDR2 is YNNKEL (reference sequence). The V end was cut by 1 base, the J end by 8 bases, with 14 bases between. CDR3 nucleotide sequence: TGTGCCAGCAGCCAAGGTGGCAGGTTTTACGAAAAACTGTTTTTT. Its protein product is CASSQGGRFYEKLFF.